The sequence of this T cell receptor (beta chain) was determined in a study of radiotherapy plus CTLA-4 blockade in lung cancer. For the study at large: Of all patients, around 18% responded objectively and 31% showed disease control. Notes on the study in general: In blood, after radiotherapy plus ipilimumab, tumor-derived TCR clones expanded. Early blood T cell clone changes and increased post-radiation serum interferon-beta were reportedly the strongest response predictors.

The CDR3 length is 16 residues. From germline, CDR1 is MGHDK and CDR2 SYGVNS. Trimming cost V 4 bases and J 1 base, with 13 bases left between them. Focal radiation plus CTLA-4 blockade with ipilimumab was given to patients with chemo-refractory metastatic non-small-cell lung cancer. About this clone itself: Its target is not known.

The data were produced by immunoSEQ multiplex PCR, yet TCRdb's version contains in-frame clones alone and is incomplete. Of 50,000 to 65,000 clones listed, 70% to 85% are singletons. The chain uses TRBV25-1 and TRBJ2-2; the D gene is possibly TRBD1 (5 bases). The sequencing used peripheral blood, collected from a patient treated with radiotherapy plus ipilimumab. The receptor's source is a human donor with non-small cell lung cancer who had a partial response to radiotherapy plus ipilimumab. The CDR3 spells CASSAQGTGNTGELFF. Written as DNA, the CDR3 is TGTGCCAGCAGTGCCCAGGGTACGGGGAACACCGGGGAGCTGTTTTTT.